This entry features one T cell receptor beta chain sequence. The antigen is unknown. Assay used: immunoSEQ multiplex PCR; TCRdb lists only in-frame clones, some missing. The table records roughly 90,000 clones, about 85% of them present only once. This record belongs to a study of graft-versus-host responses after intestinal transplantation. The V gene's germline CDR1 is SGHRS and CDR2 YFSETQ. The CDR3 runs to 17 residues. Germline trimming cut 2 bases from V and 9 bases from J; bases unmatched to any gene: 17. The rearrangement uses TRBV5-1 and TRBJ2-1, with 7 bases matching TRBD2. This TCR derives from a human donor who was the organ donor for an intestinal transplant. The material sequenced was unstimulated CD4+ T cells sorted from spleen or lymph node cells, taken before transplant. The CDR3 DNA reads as TGCGCCAGCAGCTTAGGGCTCCTTGGCGGGAGTTTTAGTGAGCAGTTCTTC. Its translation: CASSLGLLGGSFSEQFF.